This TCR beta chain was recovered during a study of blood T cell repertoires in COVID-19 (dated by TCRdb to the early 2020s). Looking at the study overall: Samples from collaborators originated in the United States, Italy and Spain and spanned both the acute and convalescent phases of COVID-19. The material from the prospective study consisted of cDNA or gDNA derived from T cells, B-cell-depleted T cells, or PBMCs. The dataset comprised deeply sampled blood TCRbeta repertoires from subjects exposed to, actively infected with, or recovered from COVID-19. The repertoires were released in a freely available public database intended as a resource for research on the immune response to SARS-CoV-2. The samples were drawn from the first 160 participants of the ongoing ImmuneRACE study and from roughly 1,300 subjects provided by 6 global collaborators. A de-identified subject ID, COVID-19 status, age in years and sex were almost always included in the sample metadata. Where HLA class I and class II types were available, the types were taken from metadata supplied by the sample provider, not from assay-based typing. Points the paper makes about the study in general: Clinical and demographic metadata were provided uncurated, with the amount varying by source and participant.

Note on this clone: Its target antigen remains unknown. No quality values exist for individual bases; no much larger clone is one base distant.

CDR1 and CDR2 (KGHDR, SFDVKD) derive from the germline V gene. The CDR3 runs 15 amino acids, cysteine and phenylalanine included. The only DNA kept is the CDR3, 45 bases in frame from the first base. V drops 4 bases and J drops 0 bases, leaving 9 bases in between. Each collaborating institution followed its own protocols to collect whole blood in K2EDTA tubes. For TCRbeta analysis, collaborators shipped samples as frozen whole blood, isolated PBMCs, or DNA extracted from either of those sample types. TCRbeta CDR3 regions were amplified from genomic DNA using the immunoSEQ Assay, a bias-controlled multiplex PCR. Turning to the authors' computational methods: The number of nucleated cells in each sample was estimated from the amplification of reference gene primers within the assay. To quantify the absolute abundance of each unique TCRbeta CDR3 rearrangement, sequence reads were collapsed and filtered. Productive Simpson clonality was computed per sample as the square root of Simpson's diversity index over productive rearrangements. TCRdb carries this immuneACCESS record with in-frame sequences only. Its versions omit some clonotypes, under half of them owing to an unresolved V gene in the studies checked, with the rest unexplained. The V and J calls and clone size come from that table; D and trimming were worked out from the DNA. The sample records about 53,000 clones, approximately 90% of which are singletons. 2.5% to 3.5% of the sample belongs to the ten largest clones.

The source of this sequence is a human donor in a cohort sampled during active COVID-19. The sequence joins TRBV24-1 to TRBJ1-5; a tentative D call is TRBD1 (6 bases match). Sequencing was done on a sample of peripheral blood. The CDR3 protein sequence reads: CATSDGTFSNQPQHF. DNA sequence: TGTGCCACCAGTGACGGGACATTTAGCAATCAGCCCCAGCATTTT.